These 31 T cell receptor beta chains were all obtained from the same sample, sequenced in a study of blood T cell repertoires in COVID-19. Repertoires were generated with immunoSEQ multiplex PCR, while TCRdb's copy carries only in-frame clones and drops some. The sample consists of roughly 320,000 clones, roughly 85% of them appearing once. Specimen: peripheral blood. These receptors all come from a human donor in a cohort sampled during active COVID-19.

The rearrangement links TRBV6-5 to TRBJ2-2; 9 bases match TRBD2. The CDR3 sequence is 15 residues long. Germline V gives CDR1 MNHEY, CDR2 SVGAGI. J lost 0 bases, V lost 7 bases, and 3 bases had no gene match. In DNA form, the CDR3 reads TGTGCCAGCACCAGCGGGGGGCCGAACACCGGGGAGCTGTTTTTT. Translating it yields CASTSGGPNTGELFF.

This chain links TRBV5-4 with TRBJ2-3; 10 bases are a match to TRBD2. Per germline, CDR1 SGHNT and CDR2 YYREEE (reference sequence). Trimming took 0 bases from V and 0 from J; bases not matched to a gene: 1. The CDR3 has 16 residues. The CDR3 sequence is CASSLEAGGSTDTQYF. CDR3 sequence (DNA): TGTGCCAGCAGCTTGGAAGCGGGGGGGAGCACAGATACGCAGTATTTT. The variable domain in full, with the rest retrieved from reference TRBV5-4 and TRBJ2-3, is ETGVTQSPTHLIKTRGQQVTLRCSSQSGHNTVSWYQQALGQGPQFIFQYYREEENGRGNFPPRFSGLQFPNYSSELNVNALELDDSALYLCASSLEAGGSTDTQYFGPGTRLTVL.

This chain connects TRBV12-3 or TRBV12-4 to TRBJ1-2, with 7 bases fitting TRBD1. With V trimmed by 8 bases and J by 2 bases, 5 bases remained unmatched. The CDR3 runs to 13 residues. The CDR3 loop is CASGKTGNYGYTF. The DNA of the CDR3 is TGTGCCAGCGGCAAGACAGGGAACTATGGCTACACCTTC.

CDR3 DNA: TGTGCCAGCAGTTGGACTATAGCGGGGTCCACAGATACGCAGTATTTT. This gives the protein CASSWTIAGSTDTQYF. The chain uses TRBV6-2 or TRBV6-3 and TRBJ2-3; 8 bases line up with TRBD2. The junction had 8 bases not matched to a gene; V was cut back by 4 bases and J by 2 bases. Germline values: CDR1 MNHEY, CDR2 SVGEGT. There are 16 residues in the CDR3.

J is TRBJ1-2 and V is TRBV6-1; TRBD1 is a possible D gene (5 bases). Trimming took 5 bases from V and 8 from J, leaving 21 bases between them. The CDR3 runs to 15 residues. Per germline, CDR1 MNHNS and CDR2 SASEGT. CDR3 sequence reads: CASSTIRVTAGGYTF. The DNA of the CDR3 is TGTGCCAGCAGTACAATCAGGGTAACGGCGGGAGGCTACACCTTC.

This clone was observed a few times. The J gene is TRBJ2-7, the V gene TRBV4-2; TRBD1 is a possible D gene (5 bases). Trimming took 4 bases from V and 0 from J, leaving 13 bases between them. The CDR3 consists of 15 residues. Germline CDR1 reads LGHNA; CDR2 reads YNFKEQ. CDR3 region: CASSPDDRTSYEQYF. The CDR3 DNA follows: TGTGCCAGCAGCCCGGACGACAGAACCTCCTACGAGCAGTACTTC.

This rearrangement joins TRBV7-3 to TRBJ1-1; TRBD1 is a possible D gene (6 bases). The CDR3 has 15 residues. V was cut by 1 base and J by 2 bases, with 11 bases left in between. Germline values: CDR1 SGHTA, CDR2 FQGTGA. The DNA of the CDR3 is TGTGCCAGCAGCTTAAAAGGGACACCCAACACTGAAGCTTTCTTT. Translated, it gives CASSLKGTPNTEAFF.

The chain is built from TRBV9 and TRBJ2-1, with 16 nucleotides matching TRBD2. The junction had 7 bases not matched to a gene; V was cut back by 2 bases and J by 8 bases. CDR3 length: 17 residues. CDR1 is SGDLS and CDR2 is YYNGEE in the germline V gene. The CDR3 here is CASSVTGTSGGGDEQFF. CDR3 sequence (DNA): TGTGCCAGCAGCGTCACCGGGACTAGCGGGGGGGGCGATGAGCAGTTCTTC.

The CDR3 loop reads CASSFAGGRSYEQYF. In DNA, the CDR3 is TGTGCCAGCAGTTTCGCCGGCGGGCGCTCCTACGAGCAGTACTTC. The V call is TRBV6-2 or TRBV6-3, the J call TRBJ2-7, with D perhaps matching TRBD2 (5 bases). Looked up from germline, CDR1 is MNHEY and CDR2 is SVGEGT. The CDR3 length is 15 residues. Trimming shortened V by 4 bases and J by 0 bases, and 13 bases separated the two germline ends.

The gene calls are TRBV4-1 and TRBJ1-5; 9 bases fit TRBD1. This CDR3 is built from 17 residues. CDR1 is MGHRA and CDR2 is YSYEKL in the germline V gene. J gave up 7 bases and V 4 bases, and 14 bases lay outside the gene matches. For the CDR3, the DNA is TGCGCCAGCAGCCCAAAAGCGCCCGGGACAGGGTACCAGCCCCAGCATTTT. It encodes CASSPKAPGTGYQPQHF.

V is TRBV18 and J is TRBJ1-2; possibly TRBD1 for D (5 bases). The CDR3 is 14 residues long. V dropped 3 bases and J dropped 2 bases, with 10 bases sitting between them. The germline CDR1 and CDR2 sequences are KGHSH and LQKENI. The chain's CDR3 is CASSPDIANYGYTF. CDR3 coding DNA: TGTGCCAGCTCACCGGACATCGCCAACTATGGCTACACCTTC.

This rearrangement joins TRBV5-1 to TRBJ1-1; weak D call: TRBD1 (6 bases). Germline loops: CDR1 SGHRS, CDR2 YFSETQ. Trimming took off 3 bases at V and 5 bases at J, with 17 bases between the two ends. The CDR3 spans 15 residues. This CDR3 is CASSSSTGTRTEAFF. The CDR3 DNA reads TGCGCCAGCAGCTCATCTACAGGGACGAGAACTGAAGCTTTCTTT. Filled out from reference TRBV5-1 and TRBJ1-1, the complete variable domain reads KAGVTQTPRYLIKTRGQQVTLSCSPISGHRSVSWYQQTPGQGLQFLFEYFSETQRNKGNFPGRFSGRQFSNSRSEMNVSTLELGDSALYLCASSSSTGTRTEAFFGQGTRLTVV.

This clone has just one count. The chain joins TRBV7-9 to TRBJ2-7; 7 nucleotides align to TRBD2. This CDR3 has 12 residues. Germline V gene lookup returns CDR1 SEHNR and CDR2 FQNEAQ (reference sequence). The J segment lost 2 bases and the V segment lost 8 bases, leaving 3 bases of the junction unmatched. This CDR3 is CASGEGPYEQYF. The CDR3 nucleotides are TGTGCCAGCGGGGAGGGACCCTACGAGCAGTACTTC. The full variable domain, rest sourced from reference TRBV7-9 and TRBJ2-7, is DTGVSQNPRHKITKRGQNVTFRCDPISEHNRLYWYRQTLGQGPEFLTYFQNEAQLEKSRLLSDRFSAERPKGSFSTLEIQRTEQGDSAMYLCASGEGPYEQYFGPGTRLTVT.

The V call is TRBV3-1 (or the pseudogene TRBV3-2), the J call TRBJ1-4; D remains ambiguous. V gave up 5 bases and J gave up 0 bases, with 4 bases separating them. The CDR3 is 13 amino acids. CDR1 is LGHDT and CDR2 is YNNKEL in the germline V gene (reference sequence). CDR3 protein: CASSFATNEKLFF. The DNA for the CDR3 is TGTGCCAGCAGCTTCGCAACTAATGAAAAACTGTTTTTT.

The chain joins TRBV6-5 to TRBJ1-5; D unclear. CDR3 length equals 13 residues. Germline loops: CDR1 MNHEY, CDR2 SVGAGI. V was clipped by 6 bases and J by 0 bases, with 6 bases between them. This chain's CDR3 is CASRRYSNQPQHF. The CDR3 DNA reads TGTGCCAGCAGGCGGTATAGCAATCAGCCCCAGCATTTT.

The V and J genes are TRBV12-3 or TRBV12-4 and TRBJ2-3, with D hard to call. The V and J ends lost 4 bases and 6 bases respectively, with 8 bases between them. The CDR3 runs 12 residues. DNA of the CDR3: TGTGCCAGCAGTTACTCCACGGATACGCAGTATTTT. It specifies CASSYSTDTQYF.

The V gene is TRBV28, the J gene TRBJ1-5; 7 nucleotides agree with TRBD1. The CDR3 length is 14 residues. Germline CDR1 reads MDHEN; CDR2 reads SYDVKM. V was clipped by 6 bases and J by 5 bases; unmatched bases: 7. In DNA form, the CDR3 reads TGTGCCAGCAGGACAGACAGGGATGATCAGCCCCAGCATTTT. Translated: CASRTDRDDQPQHF.

This chain links TRBV3-1 (or the pseudogene TRBV3-2) with TRBJ1-5; D remains ambiguous. The V gene lost 4 bases and the J gene lost 6 bases, with 10 bases spanning the gap. From germline, CDR1 is LGHDT and CDR2 YNNKEL (reference sequence). The CDR3 has 13 residues. The CDR3 region has the DNA TGTGCCAGCAGCCTACGAGAGGGTCAGCCCCAGCATTTT. The encoded protein is CASSLREGQPQHF.

This chain's CDR3 is CASSPGNRYNEQFF. The CDR3 nucleotides are TGTGCCAGTAGCCCAGGGAATCGATACAATGAGCAGTTCTTC. The rearrangement joins TRBV19 to TRBJ2-1; the D gene is possibly TRBD1 (5 bases). The CDR3 consists of 14 residues. Germline-derived CDR1 and CDR2 are LNHDA and SQIVND (reference sequence). The V end lost 6 bases, the J end lost 4 bases, and 13 bases lay between the germline ends. Filled out from reference TRBV19 and TRBJ2-1, the complete variable domain reads DGGITQSPKYLFRKEGQNVTLSCEQNLNHDAMYWYRQDPGQGLRLIYYSQIVNDFQKGDIAEGYSVSREKKESFPLTVTSAQKNPTAFYLCASSPGNRYNEQFFGPGTRLTVL.

The J gene is TRBJ2-7, the V gene TRBV12-1; no DNA check was done on the table's D call, TRBD2. TRBV12-1 is an annotated pseudogene. The CDR3 runs to 17 residues. In nucleotides, the CDR3 is TGTGCCAGCAGCATAGGTGGAGACGGCGGTCTAGCCTACGAGCAGTACTTC. This codes for CASSIGGDGGLAYEQYF.

The V and J genes are TRBV5-1 and TRBJ1-2; D unresolved. Trimming stripped 1 base from V and 0 bases from J, with 13 bases between. The V gene's germline CDR1 is SGHRS and CDR2 YFSETQ. The CDR3 runs 16 residues. Here the CDR3 reads CASSLSSLSANYGYTF. CDR3 DNA: TGCGCCAGCAGCTTGTCAAGTCTTTCGGCTAACTATGGCTACACCTTC.

The chain has TRBV6-5 and TRBJ2-7, with TRBD1 matching over 7 bases. This CDR3 comprises 14 residues. Germline V lookup: CDR1 MNHEY, CDR2 SVGAGI. Losses at the gene ends were 8 bases for V and 3 bases for J; bases not matched to a gene: 10. The CDR3 region has the DNA TGTGCCAGCCAACAGGGGAAGGGGCTCTACGAGCAGTACTTC. This sequence encodes CASQQGKGLYEQYF.

This clone has at least ten counts. This sequence joins TRBV10-3 and TRBJ1-6; tentatively, D is TRBD1 (6 bases). The CDR3 runs to 13 residues. Germline CDR1 ENHRY, CDR2 SYGVKD. V was shortened by 7 bases and J by 6 bases, with 10 bases between the two germline ends. The CDR3 here is CAINSDSNSPLHF. The CDR3 bases are TGTGCCATCAACTCGGACAGTAATTCACCCCTCCACTTT.

V is TRBV7-3 and J is TRBJ2-2, with TRBD1 as a possible D gene (6 bases). The CDR3 sequence is 14 residues long. Germline assignment: CDR1 SGHTA and CDR2 FQGTGA. V was pared by 5 bases and J by 5 bases, with 12 bases between. In nucleotides, the CDR3 is TGTGCCAGCAGCGAAGACAGGAGGACCGGGGAGCTGTTTTTT. It yields the protein CASSEDRRTGELFF.

The V gene is TRBV7-9, the J gene TRBJ2-7, with a possible D match to TRBD2 (6 bases). The CDR3 is 13 amino acids. Germline V gives CDR1 SEHNR, CDR2 FQNEAQ (reference sequence). With 2 bases removed from V and 1 base from J, the gap between germline ends came to 6 bases. CDR3 sequence (DNA): TGTGCCAGCAGCTTACGGGAGTCCTACGAGCAGTACTTC. This codes for CASSLRESYEQYF.

This chain links TRBV2 with TRBJ1-5; the D is unclear. V lost 11 bases and J 1 base, leaving 15 bases between the germline ends. The CDR3 sequence is 14 residues long. The germline V gene encodes CDR1 SNHLY and CDR2 FYNNEI. CDR3 coding DNA: TGTGCCCGAAGAGGGAATACGAGCAATCAGCCCCAGCATTTT. Amino acids: CARRGNTSNQPQHF.

The genes are TRBV15 and TRBJ1-6; possibly TRBD1 for D (5 bases). The CDR3 length is 18 residues. Germline CDR1 reads LNHNV; CDR2 reads YYDKDF (reference sequence). The V gene lost 5 bases and the J gene lost 0 bases, with 17 bases spanning the gap. The CDR3 region is CATSRDRGGSSYNSPLHF. The CDR3 region has the DNA TGTGCCACCAGCCGTGATAGGGGCGGCAGCTCCTATAATTCACCCCTCCACTTT. The whole variable domain, filled in from reference TRBV15 and TRBJ1-6, reads DAMVIQNPRYQVTQFGKPVTLSCSQTLNHNVMYWYQQKSSQAPKLLFHYYDKDFNNEADTPDNFQSRRPNTSFCFLDIRSPGLGDTAMYLCATSRDRGGSSYNSPLHFGNGTRLTVT.

This clone was picked up one time. The chain employs TRBV4-2 and TRBJ1-1; possibly TRBD1 for D (5 bases). V shed 10 bases and J shed 2 bases, with 11 bases lying between them. The CDR3 spans 12 residues. Germline V gene sequence: CDR1 LGHNA, CDR2 YNFKEQ. CDR3 nucleotides: TGTGCCACCCGGGGGTCTAACACTGAAGCTTTCTTT. It codes for CATRGSNTEAFF.

V gene TRBV2 combines with J gene TRBJ2-5; 9 nucleotides match TRBD1. The CDR3 covers 14 residues. Germline CDR1 is SNHLY and CDR2 is FYNNEI. Trimming cost V 5 bases and J 5 bases; bases outside gene matches: 6. This chain's CDR3 is CASSPQGALETQYF. In nucleotides, the CDR3 is TGTGCCAGCAGTCCACAGGGGGCTTTGGAGACCCAGTACTTC. The variable domain in full, completed from reference TRBV2 and TRBJ2-5, reads EPEVTQTPSHQVTQMGQEVILRCVPISNHLYFYWYRQILGQKVEFLVSFYNNEISEKSEIFDDQFSVERPDGSNFTLKIRSTKLEDSAMYFCASSPQGALETQYFGPGTRLLVL.

This clone was seen a single time. The rearrangement uses TRBV9 and TRBJ2-1; tentative D call: TRBD1 (5 bases). This CDR3 has 15 amino acids. Germline CDR1 is SGDLS and CDR2 is YYNGEE. The V end was cut by 4 bases, the J end by 4 bases, with 15 bases between. The CDR3 DNA reads TGTGCCAGCAGCCCACAACCGACAGCATACAATGAGCAGTTCTTC. As protein: CASSPQPTAYNEQFF.

V usage is TRBV7-9 and J usage is TRBJ1-1; the match to TRBD1 covers 9 bases. The CDR3 has 15 residues. After removal of 3 bases from V and 0 bases from J, the junction contained 2 bases not matched to a gene. CDR1 is SEHNR, CDR2 FQNEAQ, per germline (reference sequence). The CDR3 here is CASSFGTGLNTEAFF. The CDR3, as DNA: TGTGCCAGCAGCTTCGGGACAGGGCTGAACACTGAAGCTTTCTTT.